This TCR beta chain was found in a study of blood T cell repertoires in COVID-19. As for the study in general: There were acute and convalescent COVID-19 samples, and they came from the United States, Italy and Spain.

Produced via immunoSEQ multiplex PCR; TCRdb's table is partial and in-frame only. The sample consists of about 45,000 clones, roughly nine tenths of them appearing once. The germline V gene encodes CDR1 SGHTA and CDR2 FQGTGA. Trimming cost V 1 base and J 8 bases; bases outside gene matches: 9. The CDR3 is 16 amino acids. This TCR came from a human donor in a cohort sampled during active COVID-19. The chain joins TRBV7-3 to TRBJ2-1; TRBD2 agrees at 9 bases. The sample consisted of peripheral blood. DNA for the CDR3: TGTGCCAGCAGCTTAAGTCAGAGCGGGGGGATCGATGAGCAGTTCTTC. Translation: CASSLSQSGGIDEQFF.